This T cell receptor beta chain was sequenced during a study of cytotoxic CD8 clonotypes in ibrutinib-treated CLL. Study outcomes and limitations: Clonality at baseline surpassed age-matched healthy donors and tracked circulating CD8+ T-cell counts.

Trimming stripped 0 bases from V and 6 bases from J, with 14 bases between. Germline V gives CDR1 MNHEY, CDR2 SVGAGI. This CDR3 spans 15 amino acids. The assay was immunoSEQ multiplex PCR, and TCRdb's table has in-frame clones only and misses some. This table holds 50,000 to 65,000 clones, approximately 75% found once. This clone was seen at least ten times. As yet, its antigen is unknown. The rearrangement links TRBV6-5 to TRBJ1-1; D remains ambiguous. Sample: PBMCs, taken after 12 months of ibrutinib treatment. This TCR was sampled from a human donor with chronic lymphocytic leukemia. The CDR3 DNA follows: TGTGCCAGCAGTTACTCGACTTCCGAGGGCGCTGAAGCTTTCTTT. It specifies CASSYSTSEGAEAFF.